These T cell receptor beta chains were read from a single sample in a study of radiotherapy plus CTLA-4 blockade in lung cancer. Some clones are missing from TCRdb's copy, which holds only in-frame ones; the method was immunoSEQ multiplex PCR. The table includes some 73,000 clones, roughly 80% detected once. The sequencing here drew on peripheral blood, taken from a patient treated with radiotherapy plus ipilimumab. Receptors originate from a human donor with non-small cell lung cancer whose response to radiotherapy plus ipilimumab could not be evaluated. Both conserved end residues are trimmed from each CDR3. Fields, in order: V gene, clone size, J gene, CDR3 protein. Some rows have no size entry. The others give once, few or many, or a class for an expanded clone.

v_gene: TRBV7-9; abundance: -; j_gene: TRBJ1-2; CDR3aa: ASSFGYGYT
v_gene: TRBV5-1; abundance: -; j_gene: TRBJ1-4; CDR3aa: ASSLKRDVNEKLF
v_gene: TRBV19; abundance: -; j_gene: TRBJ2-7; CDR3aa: ASSISRGLAGGDSYEQY
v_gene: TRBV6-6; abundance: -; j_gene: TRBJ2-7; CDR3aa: ASSRDRAYEQY
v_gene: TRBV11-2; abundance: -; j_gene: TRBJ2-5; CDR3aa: ASSDPRAGRETQY
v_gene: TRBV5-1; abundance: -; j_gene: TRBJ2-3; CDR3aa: ASSLGGQDTQY
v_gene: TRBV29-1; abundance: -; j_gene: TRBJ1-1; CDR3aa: SVESLSNTEAF
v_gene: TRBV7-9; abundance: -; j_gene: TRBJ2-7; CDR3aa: ASSRDSRVSYEQY
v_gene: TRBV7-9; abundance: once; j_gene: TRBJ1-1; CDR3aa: ASSSGQVNTEAF
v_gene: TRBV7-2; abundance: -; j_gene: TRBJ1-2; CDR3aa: ASSVPSVTGLPYGYT
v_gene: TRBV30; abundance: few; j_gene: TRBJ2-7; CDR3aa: ASRVAPLYEQY
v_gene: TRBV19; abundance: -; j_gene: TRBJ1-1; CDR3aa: ASRQGLHTEAF
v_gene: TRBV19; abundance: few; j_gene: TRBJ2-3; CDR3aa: ASSTLYRDSWDGRDTQY
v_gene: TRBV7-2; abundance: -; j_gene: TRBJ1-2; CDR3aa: ASIAAQGALQGYT
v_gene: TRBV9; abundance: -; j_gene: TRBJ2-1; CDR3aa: ASSADFAREQF
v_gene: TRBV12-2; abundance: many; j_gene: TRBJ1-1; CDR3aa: ASRSYRGKAEAF
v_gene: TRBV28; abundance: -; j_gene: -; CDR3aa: ASRTGDHEQY
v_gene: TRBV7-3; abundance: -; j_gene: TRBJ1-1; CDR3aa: ASSLLGGENTEAF
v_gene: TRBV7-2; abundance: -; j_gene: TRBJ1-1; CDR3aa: ASSLLGQGTEAF
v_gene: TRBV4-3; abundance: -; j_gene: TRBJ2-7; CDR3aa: ASSQDAGHTYEQY
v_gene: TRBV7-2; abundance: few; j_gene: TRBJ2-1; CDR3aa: ASSVSPGLPKYNEQF
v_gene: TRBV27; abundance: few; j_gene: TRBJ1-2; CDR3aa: ASSTTSTGEGYGYT